Reported below is one TCR beta chain. Its target is unknown. The CDR3 consists of 14 residues. V was clipped by 10 bases and J by 5 bases; unmatched bases: 8. This sample is part of a study of post-analysis software for immune sequencing data. About the research overall: In terms of disease course, relapsing-remitting, secondary progressive and progressive-relapsing multiple sclerosis were included.

Unique molecular identifiers were built into the TCR beta cDNA libraries. Roughly 500,000 cDNA molecules were obtained per 1 to 10 million input T cells. From the PCR reads, TCRdb called clonotypes with MiXCR, one entry per CDR3 protein. The sample carries 600,000 to 700,000 distinct CDR3 sequences, 55% to 60% recorded once. Study-wide points: A handful of TRBV segments were significantly more frequent in patients than in controls. TRBV5-6, TRBV5-1 and TRBV20-1 were among these segments. Strong co-clustering by F measure was evident for samples that had been prepared in the same batch. Versus controls, multiple sclerosis patients showed significantly lower diversity (normalized Chao1).

The V and J genes are TRBV12-3 or TRBV12-4 and TRBJ2-1; 10 nucleotides align to TRBD2. The TCR comes from a girl between 2 and 10 years old with multiple sclerosis. Sample: blood. The CDR3 sequence: CATRALAGNNEQFF. CDR3 sequence (DNA): TGTGCCACCAGAGCACTAGCGGGGAACAATGAGCAGTTCTTC.